Following are 28 T cell receptor gamma chains from one sample sequenced in a study of Vδ1+ human thymocytes. Study-level results: Highly polyclonal TRG and TRD repertoires with Gaussian CDR3 length distributions appeared in thymus.

Extracted RNA was reverse transcribed into cDNA. Multiplex PCR used pooled V-gene forward primers and a constant-region reverse primer to amplify CDR3s. TCRdb re-processed the multiplex PCR reads using CATT. The data hold tens of thousands of gamma-chain clones, with 15% to 25% observed a single time. These TCRs are of unknown antigen specificity. Sequencing was performed on Vdelta1+ gamma-delta thymocytes from the thymus. The sample's subset: FACS-sorted CD3+ TCRalphabeta- TCRVdelta1+ TCRVdelta2- thymocytes. The receptor source for this set is a boy under two years old who had congenital heart surgery.

This sequence joins TRGV4 and TRGJP2. The V gene end was trimmed by 11 bases and the J gene end by 16 bases; junction bases not matched to a gene: 10. CDR3 length equals 9 residues. Germline CDR1 reads EGSTGY; CDR2 reads YDSYTSSV. As DNA, the CDR3 is TGTGCCAGGACCGCTGCCAAGACGTTT. It codes for CARTAAKTF.

The chain joins TRGV8 to TRGJP2. With V trimmed by 5 bases and J by 2 bases, 14 bases remained unmatched. This CDR3 has 17 amino acids. Germline lookup yields CDR1 VENAVY and CDR2 YDSYNSRV. The CDR3 coding sequence is TGTGCCACCTGGGGTGTTGGAAGCCCGAGTAGTGATTGGATCAAGACGTTT. Translation gives CATWGVGSPSSDWIKTF.

As regards this clone: This may stem from a read error, because a much larger clone lies one nucleotide away. The rearrangement uses TRGV5 and TRGJ1 or TRGJ2. Germline V CDR1 and CDR2: VINAFY, YDVSNSKD. V was clipped by 4 bases and J by 12 bases; unmatched bases: 6. CDR3 size: 10 residues. CDR3 in amino acids: CATWDVGKLF. Written as DNA, the CDR3 is TGTGCCACCTGGGATGTTGGGAAACTCTTT.

This chain uses TRGV4 with TRGJ1 or TRGJ2. The junction had 9 bases not matched to a gene; V was cut back by 1 base and J by 3 bases. Germline assignment: CDR1 EGSTGY and CDR2 YDSYTSSV. CDR3 size: 15 residues. The CDR3 loop is CATWDGPAFYYKKLF. Written as DNA, the CDR3 is TGTGCCACCTGGGATGGTCCTGCCTTTTATTATAAGAAACTCTTT.

This clone turned up a few times. J is TRGJ1 or TRGJ2 and V is TRGV8. Germline V gives CDR1 VENAVY, CDR2 YDSYNSRV. The CDR3 runs to 12 residues. Trimming removed 1 base from V and 8 bases from J; junction bases left unmatched: 5. Here the CDR3 reads CATWDSTHKKLF. Written as DNA, the CDR3 is TGTGCCACCTGGGATAGTACGCATAAGAAACTCTTT.

This clone has just a few counts. This chain joins TRGV4 and TRGJ1 or TRGJ2. This CDR3 is 12 amino acids long. J was trimmed by 9 bases and V by 3 bases; bases with no gene match: 8. Per the germline V gene, CDR1 is EGSTGY and CDR2 is YDSYTSSV. The CDR3 nucleotides read TGTGCCACCTGGGATCCCGGACGTAAGAAACTCTTT. Translation: CATWDPGRKKLF.

This clone has a handful of counts. The chain combines TRGV9 with TRGJ1 or TRGJ2. Germline lookup yields CDR1 GITISATS and CDR2 ISYDGTV (reference sequence). The CDR3 is made up of 16 amino acids. Trimming at V came to 0 bases and at J to 5 bases, leaving 13 bases not matched to a gene. CDR3 DNA: TGTGCCTTGTGGGAGGTGACGAGGGAATTTCATTATAAGAAACTCTTT. Its protein is CALWEVTREFHYKKLF.

This chain connects TRGV9 to TRGJ1 or TRGJ2. This CDR3 comprises 13 residues. Trimming cost V 0 bases and J 11 bases; bases outside gene matches: 10. Germline values: CDR1 GITISATS, CDR2 ISYDGTV (reference sequence). CDR3 region: CALWEVRVSQKLF. As DNA, the CDR3 is TGTGCCTTGTGGGAGGTGCGAGTATCTCAGAAACTCTTT.

V is TRGV4 and J is TRGJ1 or TRGJ2. The V gene's germline CDR1 is EGSTGY and CDR2 YDSYTSSV. Losses at the gene ends were 4 bases for V and 9 bases for J; bases not matched to a gene: 9. The CDR3 is 12 residues long. Here the CDR3 reads CATWEGVVKKLF. The CDR3 DNA reads as TGTGCCACCTGGGAGGGGGTAGTTAAGAAACTCTTT.

Only a few counts were recorded for this clone. A much more abundant neighbour one base away suggests this may be a read error. V and J are TRGV8 and TRGJP2. V was clipped by 5 bases and J by 6 bases; unmatched bases: 3. Germline assignment: CDR1 VENAVY and CDR2 YDSYNSRV. The CDR3 covers 12 residues. This CDR3 reads CATWGRDWIKTF. CDR3 DNA sequence: TGTGCCACCTGGGGTCGTGATTGGATCAAGACGTTT.

The chain recombines TRGV2 with TRGJ1 or TRGJ2. The trim removed 3 bases at V and 9 bases at J, leaving 17 bases unmatched. The length of the CDR3 is 15 residues. Germline CDR1 is EGSNGY and CDR2 is YDSYNSKV. The chain's CDR3 is CATWDSGGCGGKKLF. Here the CDR3 DNA reads TGTGCCACCTGGGACTCAGGGGGATGTGGCGGTAAGAAACTCTTT.

The rearrangement joins TRGV5 to TRGJ1 or TRGJ2. In germline, CDR1 is VINAFY, CDR2 YDVSNSKD. The CDR3 extends over 15 amino acids. Trimming at V came to 1 base and at J to 3 bases, leaving 9 bases not matched to a gene. CDR3 DNA: TGTGCCACCTGGGACAGTGAATTAGGTTATTATAAGAAACTCTTT. Encoded protein: CATWDSELGYYKKLF.

A remark on this clone: At one of its ends the junction is not consistent with the germline gene, which may arise from a read error. The chain links TRGV9 to TRGJP2. This CDR3 is 16 amino acids long. Germline V gives CDR1 GITISATS, CDR2 ISYDGTV (reference sequence). The CDR3 bases are TGTGCCTTGTGGGAGGTGCGGGCTAGTAGTGATTGGGTCAAGACGTTT. This codes for CALWEVRASSDWVKTF.

This clone was found a few times. The rearrangement links TRGV3 to TRGJ1 or TRGJ2. The CDR3 has 11 residues. The trim removed 6 bases at V and 6 bases at J, leaving 5 bases unmatched. Germline V gene data show CDR1 as VTNTFY and CDR2 as YDVSTARD (reference sequence). This CDR3 is CATWSSYKKLF. In DNA form, the CDR3 reads TGTGCCACCTGGAGTTCTTATAAGAAACTCTTT.

As for this clone: The same CDR3 also results from other DNA sequences found in this sample. The chain has TRGV9 and TRGJ1 or TRGJ2. The CDR3 has 13 residues. CDR1 is GITISATS, CDR2 ISYDGTV, per germline (reference sequence). V trimming: 2 bases; J trimming: 4 bases; junction bases outside the gene matches: 5. CDR3: CALWEATYYKKLF. CDR3 bases: TGTGCCTTGTGGGAGGCGACATATTATAAGAAACTCTTT.

This chain joins TRGV9 and TRGJ1 or TRGJ2. Per the germline V gene, CDR1 is GITISATS and CDR2 is ISYDGTV (reference sequence). The V segment lost 3 bases and the J segment 9 bases; nucleotides outside the gene matches: 5. CDR3 length: 11 residues. The CDR3 loop reads CALWETFKKLF. The CDR3 coding sequence is TGTGCCTTGTGGGAGACATTTAAGAAACTCTTT.

Worth noting for this clone: The same CDR3 is also encoded by other DNA sequences in this sample. The V gene is TRGV3, the J gene TRGJ1 or TRGJ2. Trimming cost V 0 bases and J 2 bases; bases outside gene matches: 4. The CDR3 extends over 14 amino acids. CDR1 is VTNTFY and CDR2 is YDVSTARD in the germline V gene (reference sequence). The DNA of the CDR3 is TGTGCCACCTGGGACAGGCTTGATTATTATAAGAAACTCTTT. This codes for CATWDRLDYYKKLF.

This clone is labeled medium-sized (0.01 to 0.1%). Other DNA variants within this sample encode the same CDR3. The chain combines TRGV3 with TRGJ1 or TRGJ2. J gave up 6 bases and V 0 bases, and 5 bases lay outside the gene matches. Germline CDR1 and CDR2: VTNTFY and YDVSTARD (reference sequence). The CDR3 extends over 13 amino acids. CDR3 sequence: CATWDRLGYKKLF. CDR3 sequence (DNA): TGTGCCACCTGGGACAGGCTCGGTTATAAGAAACTCTTT.

This clone occurred a few times. V usage is TRGV8 and J usage is TRGJ1 or TRGJ2. Trimming took 6 bases from V and 4 from J; bases not matched to a gene: 6. CDR1 and CDR2 from the germline V gene are VENAVY and YDSYNSRV. The CDR3 is 12 residues long. Written as DNA, the CDR3 is TGTGCCACCTGGTCCCGCTATTATAAGAAACTCTTT. It yields the protein CATWSRYYKKLF.

The V call is TRGV5, the J call TRGJ1 or TRGJ2. Germline V CDR1 and CDR2: VINAFY, YDVSNSKD. There are 17 residues in the CDR3. J gave up 3 bases and V 0 bases, and 14 bases lay outside the gene matches. In DNA form, the CDR3 reads TGTGCCACCTGGGACAGGCCCGGTGGTTTGAGTTATTATAAGAAACTCTTT. Translating gives CATWDRPGGLSYYKKLF.

This clone came up a few times. This may come from a read error, since a much larger clone is one base off. V usage is TRGV5 and J usage is TRGJ1 or TRGJ2. The V and J ends lost 0 bases and 3 bases, in that order; junction bases with no gene match: 5. Germline CDR1 reads VINAFY; CDR2 reads YDVSNSKD. The CDR3 covers 14 residues. The CDR3 loop is CATWDRPIYYKKLF. In DNA form, the CDR3 reads TGTGCCACCTGGGACAGGCCGATTTATTATAAGAAACTCTTT.

Notes on this clone: Different DNA sequences within this sample yield the same CDR3. J is TRGJ1 or TRGJ2 and V is TRGV9. Germline CDR1 GITISATS, CDR2 ISYDGTV (reference sequence). The trim removed 2 bases at V and 0 bases at J, leaving 4 bases unmatched. The CDR3 is 14 residues long. The CDR3 protein is CALWEARNYYKKLF. As DNA, the CDR3 is TGTGCCTTGTGGGAGGCCCGGAATTATTATAAGAAACTCTTT.

Comments on this clone: Other DNA sequences from this sample encode an identical CDR3 as well. The chain couples TRGV4 to TRGJ1 or TRGJ2. Germline V gene lookup returns CDR1 EGSTGY and CDR2 YDSYTSSV. The trim removed 4 bases at V and 7 bases at J, leaving 7 bases unmatched. The CDR3 is made up of 12 amino acids. The CDR3 here is CATWDAEYKKLF. CDR3 DNA sequence: TGTGCCACCTGGGACGCGGAGTATAAGAAACTCTTT.

This clone was picked up a small number of times. This chain uses TRGV5 with TRGJ1 or TRGJ2. J was trimmed by 5 bases and V by 3 bases; bases with no gene match: 10. This CDR3 region has 14 residues. CDR1 is VINAFY and CDR2 is YDVSNSKD in the germline V gene. The CDR3 DNA is TGTGCCACCTGGGACGGGCCGTGGGATTATAAGAAACTCTTT. It is translated as CATWDGPWDYKKLF.

V and J are TRGV4 and TRGJ1 or TRGJ2. CDR1 is EGSTGY and CDR2 is YDSYTSSV in the germline V gene. V lost 6 bases, J lost 7 bases, and 3 bases stayed unmatched. The CDR3 sequence is 10 residues long. The CDR3 is CATWRYKKLF. CDR3 sequence (DNA): TGTGCCACCTGGAGGTATAAGAAACTCTTT.

In its sample, this clone was seen a few times. The rearrangement joins TRGV4 to TRGJ1 or TRGJ2. Germline V lookup: CDR1 EGSTGY, CDR2 YDSYTSSV. This CDR3 is built from 10 residues. V gave up 6 bases and J gave up 7 bases; unmatched junction bases: 3. The chain's CDR3 is CATWQYKKLF. CDR3 nucleotides: TGTGCCACCTGGCAGTATAAGAAACTCTTT.

This clone was detected a few times. V usage is TRGV5 and J usage is TRGJ1 or TRGJ2. The V and J ends lost 0 bases and 7 bases, in that order; junction bases with no gene match: 12. The CDR3 sequence is 15 residues long. Germline V gene data show CDR1 as VINAFY and CDR2 as YDVSNSKD. DNA of the CDR3: TGTGCCACCTGGGACAGGCCAGAATCTCGATATAAGAAACTCTTT. Protein sequence: CATWDRPESRYKKLF.

On this clone itself: The same CDR3 is also encoded by other DNA sequences in this sample. The gene calls are TRGV9 and TRGJ1 or TRGJ2. This CDR3 spans 14 amino acids. With 0 bases clipped from V and 6 bases from J, the junction kept 8 bases outside the gene matches. Germline lookup yields CDR1 GITISATS and CDR2 ISYDGTV (reference sequence). The CDR3: CALWEVQSGYKKLF. DNA of the CDR3: TGTGCCTTGTGGGAGGTGCAGTCGGGTTATAAGAAACTCTTT.